This TCR beta chain was captured by sequencing in a study of cytomegalovirus exposure and HLA in healthy donors. Regarding the study as a whole: According to an earlier analysis, most TCR beta V segments yielded productive rearrangements about 90% or about 30% of the time.

The germline V gene encodes CDR1 LNHDA and CDR2 SQIVND (reference sequence). V lost 4 bases, J lost 7 bases, and 6 bases stayed unmatched. The length of the CDR3 is 13 residues. As to this clone: The antigen is not known.

The study ran its PCR with 60 Vbeta and 13 Jbeta primers. Clones were sequenced by immunoSEQ multiplex PCR, and TCRdb holds only the in-frame ones, with some missing. In the table there are over 150,000 clones, roughly 81% of which are singletons. The chain recombines TRBV19 with TRBJ2-5, with 7 bases fitting TRBD2. The sequence was collected from a girl under 18 in good health and CMV-seropositive. Sequenced sample: PBMCs. CDR3 DNA: TGTGCCAGTAGTACCGACGTAGCGGGGACCCAGTACTTC. It yields the protein CASSTDVAGTQYF.